This T cell receptor beta chain originates from a study of T cells in narcolepsy. Background on the study: Patients with NT1 or NT2 and healthy control donors were enrolled. The study's findings and limits: Healthy controls reportedly lacked the autoreactive clonotypes serially found in patients' blood. Autoreactive HCRT-specific and TRIB2-specific clonotypes were marked in same-patient CSF-versus-blood CD4+ comparisons.

The germline V gene has CDR1 LNHDA and CDR2 SQIVND (reference sequence). This CDR3 has 15 residues. Trimming removed 7 bases from V and 8 bases from J, with 23 bases in between. By share of the sample, this clone is large (0.1 to 1%). Its specificity is not known. Sequenced by immunoSEQ multiplex PCR; TCRdb stores in-frame clones only, minus some. The profile shows around 17,000 clones, 55% to 80% of them singletons. The chain recombines TRBV19 with TRBJ1-2, with a possible D match to TRBD1 (6 bases). The sequencing input was CD45RA- memory CD8+ T cells from PBMCs. This receptor was taken from a human donor with narcolepsy. Here the CDR3 DNA reads TGTGCCAGTACCCAGACGGCAGGGGCCCGAAGGGGCTACACCTTC. It yields the protein CASTQTAGARRGYTF.